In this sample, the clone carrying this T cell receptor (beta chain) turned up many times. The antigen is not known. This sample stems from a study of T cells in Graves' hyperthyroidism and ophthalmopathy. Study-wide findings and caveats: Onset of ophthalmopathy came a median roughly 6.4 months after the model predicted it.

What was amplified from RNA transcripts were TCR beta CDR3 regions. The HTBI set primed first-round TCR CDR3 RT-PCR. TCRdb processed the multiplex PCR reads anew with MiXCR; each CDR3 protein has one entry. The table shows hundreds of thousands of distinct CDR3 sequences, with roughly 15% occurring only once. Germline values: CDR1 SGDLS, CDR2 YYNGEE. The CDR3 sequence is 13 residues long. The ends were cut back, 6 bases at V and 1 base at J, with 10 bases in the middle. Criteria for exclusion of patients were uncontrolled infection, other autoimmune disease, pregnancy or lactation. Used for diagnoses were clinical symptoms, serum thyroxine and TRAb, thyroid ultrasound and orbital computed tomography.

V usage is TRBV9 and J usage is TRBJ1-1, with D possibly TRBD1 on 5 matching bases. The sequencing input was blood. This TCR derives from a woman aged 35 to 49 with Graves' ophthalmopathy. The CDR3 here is CASKGAGNTEAFF. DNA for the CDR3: TGTGCCAGCAAAGGGGCAGGGAACACTGAAGCTTTCTTT.